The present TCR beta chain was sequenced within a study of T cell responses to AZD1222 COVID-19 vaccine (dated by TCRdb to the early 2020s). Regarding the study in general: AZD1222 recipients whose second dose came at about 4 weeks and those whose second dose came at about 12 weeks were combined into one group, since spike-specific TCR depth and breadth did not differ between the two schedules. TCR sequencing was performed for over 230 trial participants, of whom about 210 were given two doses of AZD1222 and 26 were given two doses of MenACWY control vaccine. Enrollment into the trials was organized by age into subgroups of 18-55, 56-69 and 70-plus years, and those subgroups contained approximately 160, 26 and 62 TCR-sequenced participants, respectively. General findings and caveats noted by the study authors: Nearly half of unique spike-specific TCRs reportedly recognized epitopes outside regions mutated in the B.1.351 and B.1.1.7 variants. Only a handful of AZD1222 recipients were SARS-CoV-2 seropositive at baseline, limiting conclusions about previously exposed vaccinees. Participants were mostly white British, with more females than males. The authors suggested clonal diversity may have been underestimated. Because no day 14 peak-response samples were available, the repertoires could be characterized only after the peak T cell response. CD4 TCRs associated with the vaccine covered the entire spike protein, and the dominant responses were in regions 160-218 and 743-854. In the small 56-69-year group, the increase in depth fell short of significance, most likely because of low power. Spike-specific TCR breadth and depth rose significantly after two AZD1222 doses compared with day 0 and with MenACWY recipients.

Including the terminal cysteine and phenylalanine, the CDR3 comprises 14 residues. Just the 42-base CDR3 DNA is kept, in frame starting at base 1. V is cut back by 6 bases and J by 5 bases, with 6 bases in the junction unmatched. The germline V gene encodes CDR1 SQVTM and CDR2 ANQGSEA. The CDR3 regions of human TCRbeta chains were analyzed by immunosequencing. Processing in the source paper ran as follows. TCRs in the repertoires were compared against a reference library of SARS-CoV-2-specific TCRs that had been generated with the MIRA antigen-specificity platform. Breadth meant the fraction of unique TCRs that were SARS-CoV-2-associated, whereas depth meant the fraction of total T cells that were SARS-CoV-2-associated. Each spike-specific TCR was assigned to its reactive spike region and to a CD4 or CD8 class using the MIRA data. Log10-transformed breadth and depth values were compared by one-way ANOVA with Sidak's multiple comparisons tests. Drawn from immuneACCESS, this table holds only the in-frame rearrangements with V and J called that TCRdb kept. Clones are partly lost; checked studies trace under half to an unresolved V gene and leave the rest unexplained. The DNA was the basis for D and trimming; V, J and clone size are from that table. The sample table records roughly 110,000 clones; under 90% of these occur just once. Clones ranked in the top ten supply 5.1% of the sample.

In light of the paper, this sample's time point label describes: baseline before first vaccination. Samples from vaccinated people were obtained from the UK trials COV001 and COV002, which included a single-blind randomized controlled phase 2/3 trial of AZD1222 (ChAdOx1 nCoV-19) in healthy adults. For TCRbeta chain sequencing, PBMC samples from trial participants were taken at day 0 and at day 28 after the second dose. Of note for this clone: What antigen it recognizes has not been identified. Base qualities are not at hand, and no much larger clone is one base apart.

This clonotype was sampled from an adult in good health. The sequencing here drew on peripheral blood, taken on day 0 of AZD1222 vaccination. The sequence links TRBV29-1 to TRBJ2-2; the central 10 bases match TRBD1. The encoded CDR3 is CSVRQGAGTGELFF. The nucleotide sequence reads TGCAGCGTGAGACAGGGGGCGGGTACCGGGGAGCTGTTTTTT.